The 14 T cell receptor beta chains below come from one sample, sequenced in a study of Tregs in tolerant kidney transplant recipients. Method: immunoSEQ multiplex PCR; TCRdb's copy keeps in-frame clones and lacks some. Here the sample spans 100,000 to 120,000 clones, around 90% being singletons. The specimen comprised CD4+ T cells from blood, sampled before the transplant. The receptors were gathered from a human donor who received a combined kidney and bone marrow transplant.

The gene calls are TRBV2 and TRBJ2-5; 7 bases match TRBD1. The V and J ends lost 5 bases and 2 bases, in that order; junction bases with no gene match: 5. There are 14 residues in the CDR3. The germline V gene encodes CDR1 SNHLY and CDR2 FYNNEI. The CDR3 here is CASSNRGRQETQYF. Written as DNA, the CDR3 is TGTGCCAGCAGTAACAGGGGTCGACAAGAGACCCAGTACTTC.

The chain links TRBV7-2 to TRBJ1-1, with 7 bases lining up with TRBD1. Trimming at V came to 5 bases and at J to 1 base, leaving 7 bases not matched to a gene. The germline V gene encodes CDR1 SGHTA and CDR2 FQGNSA. The CDR3 is 15 amino acids. The CDR3, as DNA: TGTGCCAGCAGCGCATCCAGGGGGTCGAACACTGAAGCTTTCTTT. Protein: CASSASRGSNTEAFF.

The chain is built from TRBV5-1 and TRBJ2-7; D unclear. Per germline, CDR1 SGHRS and CDR2 YFSETQ. Between the trimmed V and J ends, which lost 4 bases and 7 bases, there was a span of 9 bases. The CDR3 consists of 11 residues. The CDR3 is CASSLDREQYF. The CDR3, as DNA: TGCGCCAGCAGCCTGGACCGGGAGCAGTACTTC.

V gene TRBV2 combines with J gene TRBJ1-3, with D possibly TRBD1 on 5 matching bases. The CDR3 spans 16 residues. The germline CDR1 and CDR2 sequences are SNHLY and FYNNEI. V lost 5 bases to trimming and J lost 0 bases, with 14 bases between them. The CDR3 DNA sequence: TGTGCCAGCAGTCCCCCAGGGCGGCGCTCTGGAAACACCATATATTTT. It is translated as CASSPPGRRSGNTIYF.

In DNA, the CDR3 is TGTGCCAGCAGCTCAACAGGGACCCAGTACTTC. This encodes CASSSTGTQYF. V usage is TRBV9 and J usage is TRBJ2-5; a possible D gene is TRBD1 (5 bases). Germline V gene lookup returns CDR1 SGDLS and CDR2 YYNGEE. Trimming shortened V by 4 bases and J by 7 bases, and 8 bases separated the two germline ends. This CDR3 spans 11 amino acids.

The chain links TRBV11-2 to TRBJ2-7; D perhaps matches TRBD1 (5 bases). Trimming cost V 3 bases and J 0 bases, with 9 bases left between them. CDR3 size: 14 residues. CDR1 SGHAT and CDR2 FQNNGV come from the germline V gene. The CDR3: CASSLTVPSYEQYF. CDR3 nucleotides: TGTGCCAGCAGCTTGACAGTACCCTCCTACGAGCAGTACTTC.

The chain carries TRBV5-1 and TRBJ2-3; unclear D gene. Between the trimmed V and J ends, which lost 4 bases and 1 base, there was a span of 10 bases. The germline V gene encodes CDR1 SGHRS and CDR2 YFSETQ. CDR3 length: 14 amino acids. Here the CDR3 DNA reads TGCGCCAGCAGCCCTGTCGTCGGCACAGATACGCAGTATTTT. The encoded protein is CASSPVVGTDTQYF. Together with reference TRBV5-1 and TRBJ2-3, the CDR3 gives the full variable domain: KAGVTQTPRYLIKTRGQQVTLSCSPISGHRSVSWYQQTPGQGLQFLFEYFSETQRNKGNFPGRFSGRQFSNSRSEMNVSTLELGDSALYLCASSPVVGTDTQYFGPGTRLTVL.

V usage is TRBV29-1 and J usage is TRBJ1-1; no reliable D call. CDR1 and CDR2 from the germline V gene are SQVTM and ANQGSEA. This CDR3 comprises 14 residues. Trimming stripped 4 bases from V and 2 bases from J, with 14 bases between. The CDR3 bases are TGCAGCGTTGTCCCCGGGTCGGTTAACACTGAAGCTTTCTTT. Translated, it gives CSVVPGSVNTEAFF.

J is TRBJ1-2 and V is TRBV27; no clear D. The CDR3 is 13 residues long. V was cut by 2 bases and J by 4 bases, with 8 bases left in between. Germline-derived CDR1 and CDR2 are MNHEY and SMNVEV (reference sequence). Written as DNA, the CDR3 is TGTGCCAGCAGTTTAGGTGGCCGCTATGGCTACACCTTC. This codes for CASSLGGRYGYTF.

The chain carries TRBV11-2 and TRBJ2-1, with D maybe TRBD2 (5 bases). The CDR3 has 18 residues. With 3 bases removed from V and 7 bases from J, the gap between germline ends came to 25 bases. In germline, CDR1 is SGHAT, CDR2 FQNNGV. The CDR3 coding sequence is TGTGCCAGCAGCTTGCGAGCCTCCCGGGTTAGCGCCGAAAATGAGCAGTTCTTC. Its translation: CASSLRASRVSAENEQFF. Full variable domain (outside the CDR3, taken from reference TRBV11-2 and TRBJ2-1): EAGVAQSPRYKIIEKRQSVAFWCNPISGHATLYWYQQILGQGPKLLIQFQNNGVVDDSQLPKDRFSAERLKGVDSTLKIQPAKLEDSAVYLCASSLRASRVSAENEQFFGPGTRLTVL.

This sequence joins TRBV19 and TRBJ2-7, with TRBD1 matching 11 bases. This CDR3 has 16 residues. From germline, CDR1 is LNHDA and CDR2 SQIVND (reference sequence). V trimming: 5 bases; J trimming: 0 bases; junction bases outside the gene matches: 6. The CDR3 DNA is TGTGCCAGTAGTGACCCGGGGACAGGGGGCTCCTACGAGCAGTACTTC. This encodes CASSDPGTGGSYEQYF.

CDR3 in amino acids: CASSVVAGQETQYF. CDR3 DNA sequence: TGTGCCAGCAGCGTCGTAGCGGGACAAGAGACCCAGTACTTC. V usage is TRBV7-7 and J usage is TRBJ2-5; the match to TRBD2 covers 8 bases. V dropped 5 bases and J dropped 2; count of bases not matched to a gene: 4. The CDR3 loop spans 14 amino acids. Looked up from germline, CDR1 is SSHAT and CDR2 is FNYEAQ (reference sequence).

The chain couples TRBV15 to TRBJ2-7, with 7 bases lining up with TRBD1. Germline CDR1 and CDR2: LNHNV and YYDKDF (reference sequence). The V and J ends lost 1 base and 2 bases, in that order; junction bases with no gene match: 2. There are 14 residues in the CDR3. CDR3 in DNA: TGTGCCACCAGCAGAGGGGACAGACCCTACGAGCAGTACTTC. The encoded protein is CATSRGDRPYEQYF. Full variable domain (outside the CDR3, taken from reference TRBV15 and TRBJ2-7): DAMVIQNPRYQVTQFGKPVTLSCSQTLNHNVMYWYQQKSSQAPKLLFHYYDKDFNNEADTPDNFQSRRPNTSFCFLDIRSPGLGDTAMYLCATSRGDRPYEQYFGPGTRLTVT.

The V and J genes are TRBV2 and TRBJ2-5; 9 nucleotides align to TRBD2. The CDR3 sequence is 16 residues long. V trimming: 0 bases; J trimming: 2 bases; junction bases outside the gene matches: 4. Germline V gene lookup returns CDR1 SNHLY and CDR2 FYNNEI. The CDR3 loop reads CASSEAGGGVQETQYF. In DNA form, the CDR3 reads TGTGCCAGCAGTGAAGCTGGCGGGGGGGTTCAAGAGACCCAGTACTTC. The full variable domain, in which reference TRBV2 and TRBJ2-5 provide the parts outside the CDR3, is EPEVTQTPSHQVTQMGQEVILRCVPISNHLYFYWYRQILGQKVEFLVSFYNNEISEKSEIFDDQFSVERPDGSNFTLKIRSTKLEDSAMYFCASSEAGGGVQETQYFGPGTRLLVL.